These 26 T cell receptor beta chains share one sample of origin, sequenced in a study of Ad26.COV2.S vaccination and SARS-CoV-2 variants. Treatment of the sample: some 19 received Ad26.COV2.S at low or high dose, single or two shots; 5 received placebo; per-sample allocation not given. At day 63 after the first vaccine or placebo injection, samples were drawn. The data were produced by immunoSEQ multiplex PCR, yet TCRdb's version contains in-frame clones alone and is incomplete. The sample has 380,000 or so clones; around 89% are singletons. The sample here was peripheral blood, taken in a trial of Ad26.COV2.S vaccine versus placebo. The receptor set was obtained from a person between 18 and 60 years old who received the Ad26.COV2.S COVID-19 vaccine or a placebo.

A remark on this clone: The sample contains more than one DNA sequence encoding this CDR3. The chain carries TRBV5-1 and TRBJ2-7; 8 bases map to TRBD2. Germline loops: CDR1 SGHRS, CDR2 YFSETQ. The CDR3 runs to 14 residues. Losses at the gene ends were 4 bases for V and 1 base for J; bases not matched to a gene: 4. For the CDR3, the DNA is TGCGCCAGCAGCCTAGGACTAGCTTCCTACGAGCAGTACTTC. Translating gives CASSLGLASYEQYF.

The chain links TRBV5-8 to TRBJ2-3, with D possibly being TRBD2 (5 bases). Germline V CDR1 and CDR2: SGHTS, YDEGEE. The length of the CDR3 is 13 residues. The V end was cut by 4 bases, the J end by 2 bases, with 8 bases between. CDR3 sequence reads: CASSRGTTDTQYF. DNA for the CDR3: TGTGCCAGCAGCCGGGGAACCACAGATACGCAGTATTTT.

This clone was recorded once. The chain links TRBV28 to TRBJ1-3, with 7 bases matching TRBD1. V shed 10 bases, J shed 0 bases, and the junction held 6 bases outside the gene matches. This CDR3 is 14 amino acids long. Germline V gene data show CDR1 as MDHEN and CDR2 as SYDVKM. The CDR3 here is CATSDRNSGNTIYF. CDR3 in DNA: TGTGCCACCTCGGACAGGAACTCTGGAAACACCATATATTTT.

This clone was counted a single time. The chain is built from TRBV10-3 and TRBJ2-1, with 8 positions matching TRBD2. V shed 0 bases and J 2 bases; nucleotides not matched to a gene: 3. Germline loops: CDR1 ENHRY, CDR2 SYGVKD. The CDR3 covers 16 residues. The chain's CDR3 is CAISESTSVTYNEQFF. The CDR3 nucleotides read TGTGCCATCAGTGAGTCGACTAGCGTAACCTACAATGAGCAGTTCTTC.

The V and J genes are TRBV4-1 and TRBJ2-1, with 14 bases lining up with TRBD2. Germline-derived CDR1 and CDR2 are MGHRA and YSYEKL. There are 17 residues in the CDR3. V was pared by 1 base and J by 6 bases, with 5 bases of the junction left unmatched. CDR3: CASSQGGLAGVFNEQFF. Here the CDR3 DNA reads TGCGCCAGCAGCCAAGGGGGACTAGCGGGAGTCTTCAATGAGCAGTTCTTC.

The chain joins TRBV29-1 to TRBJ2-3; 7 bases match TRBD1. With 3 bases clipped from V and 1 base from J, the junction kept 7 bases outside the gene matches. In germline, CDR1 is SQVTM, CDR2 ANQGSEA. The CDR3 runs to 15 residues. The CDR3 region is CSVDLRGPGTDTQYF. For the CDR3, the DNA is TGCAGCGTTGATCTGAGGGGGCCCGGCACAGATACGCAGTATTTT.

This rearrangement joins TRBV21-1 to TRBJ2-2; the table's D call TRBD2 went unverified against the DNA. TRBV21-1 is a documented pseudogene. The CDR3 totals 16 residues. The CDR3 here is CASSLRGGLSTGELFF. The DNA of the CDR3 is TGTGCCAGCAGCCTAAGGGGGGGGCTGAGCACCGGGGAGCTGTTTTTT.

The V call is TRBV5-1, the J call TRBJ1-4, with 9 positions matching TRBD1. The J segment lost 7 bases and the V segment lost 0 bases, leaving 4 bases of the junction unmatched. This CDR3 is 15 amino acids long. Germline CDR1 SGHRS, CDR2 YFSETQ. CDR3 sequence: CASSLGGQGSEKLFF. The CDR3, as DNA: TGCGCCAGCAGCTTGGGCGGACAGGGGAGTGAAAAACTGTTTTTT.

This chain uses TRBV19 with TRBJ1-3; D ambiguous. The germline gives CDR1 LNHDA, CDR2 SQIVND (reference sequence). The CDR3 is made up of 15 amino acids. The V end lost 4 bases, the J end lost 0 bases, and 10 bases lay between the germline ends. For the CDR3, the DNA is TGTGCCAGTAGTACAGGACCGACCTCTGGAAACACCATATATTTT. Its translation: CASSTGPTSGNTIYF.

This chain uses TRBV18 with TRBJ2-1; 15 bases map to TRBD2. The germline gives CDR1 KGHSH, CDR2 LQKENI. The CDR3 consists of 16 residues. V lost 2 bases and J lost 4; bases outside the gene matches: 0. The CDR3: CASSPGTSGGYNEQFF. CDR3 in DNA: TGTGCCAGCTCACCAGGGACTAGCGGGGGGTACAATGAGCAGTTCTTC.

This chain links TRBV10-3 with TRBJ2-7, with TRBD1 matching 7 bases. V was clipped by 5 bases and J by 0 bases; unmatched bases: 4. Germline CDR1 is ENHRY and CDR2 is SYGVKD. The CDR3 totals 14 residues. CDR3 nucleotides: TGTGCCATCAGTCCGACAGGGACCTCCTACGAGCAGTACTTC. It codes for CAISPTGTSYEQYF.

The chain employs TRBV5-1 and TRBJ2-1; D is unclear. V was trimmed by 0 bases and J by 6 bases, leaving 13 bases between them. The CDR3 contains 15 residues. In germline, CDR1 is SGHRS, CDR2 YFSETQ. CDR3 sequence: CASSLAMGKVNEQFF. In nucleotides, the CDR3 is TGCGCCAGCAGCTTGGCGATGGGAAAGGTCAATGAGCAGTTCTTC.

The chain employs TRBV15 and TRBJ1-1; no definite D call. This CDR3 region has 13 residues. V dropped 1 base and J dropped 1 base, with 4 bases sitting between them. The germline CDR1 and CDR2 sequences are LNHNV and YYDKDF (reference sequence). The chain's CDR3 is CATSRVRNTEAFF. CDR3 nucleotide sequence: TGTGCCACCAGCAGAGTTAGGAACACTGAAGCTTTCTTT.

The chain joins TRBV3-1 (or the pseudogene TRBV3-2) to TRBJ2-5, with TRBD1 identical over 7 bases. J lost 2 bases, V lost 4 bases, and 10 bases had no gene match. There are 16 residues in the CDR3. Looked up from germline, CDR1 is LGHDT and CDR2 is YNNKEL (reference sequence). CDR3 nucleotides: TGTGCCAGCAGCCGGAGCTTAGGGGGCCTACAAGAGACCCAGTACTTC. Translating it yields CASSRSLGGLQETQYF.

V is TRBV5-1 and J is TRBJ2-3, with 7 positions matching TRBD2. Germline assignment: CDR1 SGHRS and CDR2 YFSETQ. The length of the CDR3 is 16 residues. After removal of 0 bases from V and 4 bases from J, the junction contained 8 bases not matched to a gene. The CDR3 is CASSLAYTSASDTQYF. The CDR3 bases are TGCGCCAGCAGCTTGGCCTACACTAGCGCTTCAGATACGCAGTATTTT. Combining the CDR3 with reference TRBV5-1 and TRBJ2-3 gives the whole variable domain KAGVTQTPRYLIKTRGQQVTLSCSPISGHRSVSWYQQTPGQGLQFLFEYFSETQRNKGNFPGRFSGRQFSNSRSEMNVSTLELGDSALYLCASSLAYTSASDTQYFGPGTRLTVL.

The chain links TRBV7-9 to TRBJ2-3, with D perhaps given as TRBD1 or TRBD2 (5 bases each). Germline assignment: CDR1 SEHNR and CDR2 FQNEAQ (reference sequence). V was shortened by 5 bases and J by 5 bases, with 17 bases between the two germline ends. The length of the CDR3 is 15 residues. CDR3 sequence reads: CASSMGVTVGDTQYF. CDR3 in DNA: TGTGCCAGCAGCATGGGGGTGACGGTCGGAGATACGCAGTATTTT.

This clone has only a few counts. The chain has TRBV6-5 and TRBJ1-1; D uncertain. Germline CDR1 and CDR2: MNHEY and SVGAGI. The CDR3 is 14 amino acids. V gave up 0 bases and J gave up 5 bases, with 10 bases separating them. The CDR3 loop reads CASSYSEGRTEAFF. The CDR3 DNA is TGTGCCAGCAGTTACTCAGAAGGGCGTACTGAAGCTTTCTTT.

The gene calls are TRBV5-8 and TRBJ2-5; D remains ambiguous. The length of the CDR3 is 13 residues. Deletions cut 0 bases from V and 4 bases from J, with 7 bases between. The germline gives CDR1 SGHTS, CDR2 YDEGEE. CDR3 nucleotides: TGTGCCAGCAGCTTGGGCGATAGAGAGACCCAGTACTTC. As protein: CASSLGDRETQYF.

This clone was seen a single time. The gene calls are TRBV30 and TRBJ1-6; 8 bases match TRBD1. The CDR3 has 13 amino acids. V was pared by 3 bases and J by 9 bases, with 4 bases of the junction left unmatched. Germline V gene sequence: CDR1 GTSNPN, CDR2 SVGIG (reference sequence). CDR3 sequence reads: CAWSEDRASPLHF. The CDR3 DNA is TGTGCCTGGAGCGAGGACAGGGCTTCACCCCTCCACTTT.

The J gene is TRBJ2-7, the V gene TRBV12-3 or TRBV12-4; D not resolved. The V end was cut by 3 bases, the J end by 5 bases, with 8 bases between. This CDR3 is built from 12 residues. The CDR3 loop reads CASSLLRHEQYF. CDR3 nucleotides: TGTGCCAGCAGTTTGCTCCGTCACGAGCAGTACTTC.

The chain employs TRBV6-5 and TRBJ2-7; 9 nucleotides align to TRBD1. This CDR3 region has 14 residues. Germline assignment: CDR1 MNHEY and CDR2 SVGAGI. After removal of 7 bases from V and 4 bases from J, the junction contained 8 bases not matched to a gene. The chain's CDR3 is CASKLGQGFYEQYF. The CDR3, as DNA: TGTGCCAGCAAACTGGGACAGGGTTTTTACGAGCAGTACTTC.

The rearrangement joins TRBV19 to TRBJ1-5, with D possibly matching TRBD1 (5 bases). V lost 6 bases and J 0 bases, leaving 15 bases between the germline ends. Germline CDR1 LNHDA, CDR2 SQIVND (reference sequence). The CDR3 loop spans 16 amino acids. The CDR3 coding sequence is TGTGCCAGTAGCCGGAGGGACGGAGATAGCAATCAGCCCCAGCATTTT. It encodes CASSRRDGDSNQPQHF.

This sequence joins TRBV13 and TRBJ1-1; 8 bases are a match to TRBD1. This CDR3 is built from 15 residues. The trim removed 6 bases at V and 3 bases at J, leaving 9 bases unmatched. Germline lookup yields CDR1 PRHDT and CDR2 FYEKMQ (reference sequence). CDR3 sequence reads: CASRGGTGRYTEAFF. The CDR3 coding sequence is TGTGCCAGCAGGGGCGGGACAGGTCGGTACACTGAAGCTTTCTTT.

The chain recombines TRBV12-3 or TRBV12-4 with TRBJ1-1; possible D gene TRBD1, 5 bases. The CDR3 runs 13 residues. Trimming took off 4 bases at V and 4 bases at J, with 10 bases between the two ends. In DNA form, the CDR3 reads TGTGCCAGCAGTTCCTCAGGGCTCACTGAAGCTTTCTTT. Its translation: CASSSSGLTEAFF.

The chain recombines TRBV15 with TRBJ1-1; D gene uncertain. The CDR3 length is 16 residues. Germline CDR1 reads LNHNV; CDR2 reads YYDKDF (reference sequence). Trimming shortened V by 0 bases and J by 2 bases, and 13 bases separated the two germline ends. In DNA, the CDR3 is TGTGCCACCAGCAGAGATTACGAGGGATTTAACACTGAAGCTTTCTTT. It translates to CATSRDYEGFNTEAFF. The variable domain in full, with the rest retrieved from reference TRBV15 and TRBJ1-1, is DAMVIQNPRYQVTQFGKPVTLSCSQTLNHNVMYWYQQKSSQAPKLLFHYYDKDFNNEADTPDNFQSRRPNTSFCFLDIRSPGLGDTAMYLCATSRDYEGFNTEAFFGQGTRLTVV.

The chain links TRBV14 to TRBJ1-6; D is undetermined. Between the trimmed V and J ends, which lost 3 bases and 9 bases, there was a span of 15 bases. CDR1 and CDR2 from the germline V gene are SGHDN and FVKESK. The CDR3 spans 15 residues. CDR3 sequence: CASSHTLDSGSPLHF. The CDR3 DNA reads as TGTGCCAGCAGCCATACGCTTGATAGCGGTTCACCCCTCCACTTT.